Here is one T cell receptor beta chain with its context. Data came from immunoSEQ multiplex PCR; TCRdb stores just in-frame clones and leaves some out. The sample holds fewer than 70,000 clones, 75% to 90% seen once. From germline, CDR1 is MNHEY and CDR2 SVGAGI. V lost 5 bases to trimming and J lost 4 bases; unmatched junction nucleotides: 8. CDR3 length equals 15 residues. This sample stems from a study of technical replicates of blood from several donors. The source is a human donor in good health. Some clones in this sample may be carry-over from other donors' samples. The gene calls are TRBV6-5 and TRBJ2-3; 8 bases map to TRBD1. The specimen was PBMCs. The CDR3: CASSGHGQGSDTQYF. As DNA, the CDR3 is TGTGCCAGCAGTGGACACGGACAGGGCTCAGATACGCAGTATTTT.